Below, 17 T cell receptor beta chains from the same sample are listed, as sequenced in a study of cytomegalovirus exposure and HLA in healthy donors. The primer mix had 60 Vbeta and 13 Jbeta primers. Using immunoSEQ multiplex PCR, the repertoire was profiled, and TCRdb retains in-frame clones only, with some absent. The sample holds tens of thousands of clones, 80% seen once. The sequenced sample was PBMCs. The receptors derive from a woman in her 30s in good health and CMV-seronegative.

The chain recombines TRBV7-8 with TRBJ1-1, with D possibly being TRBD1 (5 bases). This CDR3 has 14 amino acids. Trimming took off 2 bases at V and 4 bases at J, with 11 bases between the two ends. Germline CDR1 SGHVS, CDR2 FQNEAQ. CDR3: CASSLLGGGTEAFF. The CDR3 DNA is TGTGCCAGCAGCTTATTGGGCGGGGGCACTGAAGCTTTCTTT.

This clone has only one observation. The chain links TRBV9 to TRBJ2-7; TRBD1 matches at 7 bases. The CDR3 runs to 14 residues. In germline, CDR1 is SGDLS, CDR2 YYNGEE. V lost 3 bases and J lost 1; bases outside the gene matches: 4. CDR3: CASSARDSSYEQYF. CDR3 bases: TGTGCCAGCAGCGCAAGGGACAGTTCCTACGAGCAGTACTTC.

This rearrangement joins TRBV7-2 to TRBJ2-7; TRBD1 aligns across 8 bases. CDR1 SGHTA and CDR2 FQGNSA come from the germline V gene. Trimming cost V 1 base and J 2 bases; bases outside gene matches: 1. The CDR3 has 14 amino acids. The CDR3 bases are TGTGCCAGCAGCTTAGGGACAGGGCCCTACGAGCAGTACTTC. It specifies CASSLGTGPYEQYF.

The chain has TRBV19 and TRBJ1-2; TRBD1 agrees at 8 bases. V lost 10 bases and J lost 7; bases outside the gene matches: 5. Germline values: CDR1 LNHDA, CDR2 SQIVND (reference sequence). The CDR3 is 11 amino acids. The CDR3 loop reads CATNRGFGYTF. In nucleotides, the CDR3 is TGTGCCACCAACAGGGGGTTTGGCTACACCTTC.

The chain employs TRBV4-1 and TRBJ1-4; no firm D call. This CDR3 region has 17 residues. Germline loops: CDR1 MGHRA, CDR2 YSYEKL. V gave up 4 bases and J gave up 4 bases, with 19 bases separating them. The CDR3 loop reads CASSRVHTGSNNEKLFF. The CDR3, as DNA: TGCGCCAGCAGCCGAGTCCACACCGGGAGCAATAATGAAAAACTGTTTTTT.

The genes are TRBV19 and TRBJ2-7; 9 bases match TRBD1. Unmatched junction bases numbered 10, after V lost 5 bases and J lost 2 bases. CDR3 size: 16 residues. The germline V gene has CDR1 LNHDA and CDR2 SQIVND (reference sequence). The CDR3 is CASSPPLGTGTYEQYF. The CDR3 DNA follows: TGTGCCAGTAGTCCACCCCTCGGGACAGGGACCTACGAGCAGTACTTC.

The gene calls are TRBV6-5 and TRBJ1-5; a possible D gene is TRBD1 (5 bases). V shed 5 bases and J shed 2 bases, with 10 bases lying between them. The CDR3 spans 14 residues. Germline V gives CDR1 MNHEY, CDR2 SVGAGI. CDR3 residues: CASSPETGNQPQHF. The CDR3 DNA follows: TGTGCCAGCAGTCCCGAGACAGGCAATCAGCCCCAGCATTTT.

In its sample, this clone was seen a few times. The CDR3 DNA is TGTGCCAGCAGTGAGGGAGGGGGCACAGATACGCAGTATTTT. Translation gives CASSEGGGTDTQYF. The rearrangement links TRBV6-4 to TRBJ2-3, with 7 bases aligning to TRBD2. CDR3 length: 14 residues. Looked up from germline, CDR1 is MRHNA and CDR2 is SNTAGT. Losses at the gene ends were 3 bases for V and 1 base for J; bases not matched to a gene: 1.

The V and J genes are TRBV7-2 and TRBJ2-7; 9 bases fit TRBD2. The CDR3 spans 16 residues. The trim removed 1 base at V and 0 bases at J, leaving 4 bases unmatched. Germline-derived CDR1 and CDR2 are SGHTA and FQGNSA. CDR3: CASSLVGSGSSYEQYF. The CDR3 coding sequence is TGTGCCAGCAGCTTAGTAGGTAGCGGGAGCTCCTACGAGCAGTACTTC.

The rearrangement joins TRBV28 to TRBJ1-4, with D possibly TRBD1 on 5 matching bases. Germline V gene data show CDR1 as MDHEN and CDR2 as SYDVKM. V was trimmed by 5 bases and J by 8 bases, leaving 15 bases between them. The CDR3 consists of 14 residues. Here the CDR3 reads CASSRGVGGEKLFF. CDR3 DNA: TGTGCCAGCAGTCGGGGGGTCGGGGGGGAAAAACTGTTTTTT.

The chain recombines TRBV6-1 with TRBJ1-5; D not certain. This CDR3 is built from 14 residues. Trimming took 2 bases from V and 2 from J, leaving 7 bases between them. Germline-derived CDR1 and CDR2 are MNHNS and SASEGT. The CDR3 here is CASSEMLGNQPQHF. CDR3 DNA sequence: TGTGCCAGCAGTGAAATGTTAGGCAATCAGCCCCAGCATTTT.

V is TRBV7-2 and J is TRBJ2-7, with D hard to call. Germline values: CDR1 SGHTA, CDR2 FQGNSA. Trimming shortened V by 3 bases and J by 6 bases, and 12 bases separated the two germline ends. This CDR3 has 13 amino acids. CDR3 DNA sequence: TGTGCCAGCAGCTTTGCCAGGATGGGCGAGCAGTACTTC. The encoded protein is CASSFARMGEQYF. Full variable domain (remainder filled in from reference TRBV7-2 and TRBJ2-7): GAGVSQSPSNKVTEKGKDVELRCDPISGHTALYWYRQSLGQGLEFLIYFQGNSAPDKSGLPSDRFSAERTGGSVSTLTIQRTQQEDSAVYLCASSFARMGEQYFGPGTRLTVT.

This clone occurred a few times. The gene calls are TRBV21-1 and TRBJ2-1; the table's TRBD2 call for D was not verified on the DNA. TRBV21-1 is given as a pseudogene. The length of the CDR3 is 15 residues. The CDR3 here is CASSKGTSGTNEQFF. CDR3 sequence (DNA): TGTGCCAGCAGCAAAGGGACTAGCGGGACGAATGAGCAGTTCTTC.

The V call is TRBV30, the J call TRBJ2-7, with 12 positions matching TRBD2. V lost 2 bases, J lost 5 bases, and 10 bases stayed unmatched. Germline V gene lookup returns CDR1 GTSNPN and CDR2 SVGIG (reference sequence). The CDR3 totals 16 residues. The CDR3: CAWSTDGLAGFNEQYF. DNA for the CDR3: TGTGCCTGGAGTACGGACGGACTAGCGGGATTCAACGAGCAGTACTTC.

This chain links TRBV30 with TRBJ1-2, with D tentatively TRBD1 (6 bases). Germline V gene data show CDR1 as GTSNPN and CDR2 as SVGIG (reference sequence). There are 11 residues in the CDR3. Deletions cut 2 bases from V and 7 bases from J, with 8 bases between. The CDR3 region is CAWSSRGGYTF. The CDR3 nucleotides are TGTGCCTGGAGTAGCAGGGGTGGCTACACCTTC.

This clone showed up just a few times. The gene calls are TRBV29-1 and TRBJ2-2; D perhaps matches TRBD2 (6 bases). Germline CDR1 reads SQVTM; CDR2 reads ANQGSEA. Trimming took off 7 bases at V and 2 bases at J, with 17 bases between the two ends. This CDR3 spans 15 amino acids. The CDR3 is CSAGEGAGNTGELFF. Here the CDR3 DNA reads TGCAGCGCGGGGGAAGGGGCGGGAAACACCGGGGAGCTGTTTTTT.

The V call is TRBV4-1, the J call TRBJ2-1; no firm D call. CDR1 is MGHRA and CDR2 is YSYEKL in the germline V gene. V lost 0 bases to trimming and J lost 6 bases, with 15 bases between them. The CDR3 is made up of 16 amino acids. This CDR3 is CASSQDDLGFRNEQFF. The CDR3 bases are TGCGCCAGCAGCCAAGATGATCTAGGATTTCGCAATGAGCAGTTCTTC.